Each of the 3 T cell receptor beta chains below was sequenced from the same sample in a study of blood T cell repertoires in COVID-19. The data were produced by immunoSEQ multiplex PCR, yet TCRdb's version contains in-frame clones alone and is incomplete. The table records about 390,000 clones, approximately 90% of them present only once. Sequencing was done on a sample of PBMCs or T cells enriched from blood (not recorded which). These receptors originate from a woman aged 45 to 65 who had recovered from COVID-19.

DNA for the CDR3: TGTGCCTGGAGTGCCCGCGGGGGGGCGAGAAATGAGCAGTTCTTC. This sequence encodes CAWSARGGARNEQFF. The chain links TRBV30 to TRBJ2-1; 9 nucleotides agree with TRBD2. The CDR3 runs 15 residues. Unmatched junction bases numbered 8, after V lost 1 base and J lost 7 bases. Per the germline V gene, CDR1 is GTSNPN and CDR2 is SVGIG (reference sequence). The full variable domain, completed using reference TRBV30 and TRBJ2-1, is SQTIHQWPATLVQPVGSPLSLECTVEGTSNPNLYWYRQAAGRGLQLLFYSVGIGQISSEVPQNLSASRPQDRQFILSSKKLLLSDSGFYLCAWSARGGARNEQFFGPGTRLTVL.

The chain joins TRBV12-5 to TRBJ2-2; tentatively, D is TRBD2 (5 bases). The V end was cut by 7 bases, the J end by 7 bases, with 16 bases between. CDR1 is LGHNT, CDR2 FRNRAP, per germline. The CDR3 is 14 amino acids. The CDR3 DNA reads as TGTGCTAGTGCCGTCATCATGGGAGTCGGGGAGCTGTTTTTT. Amino acids: CASAVIMGVGELFF.

The V call is TRBV14, the J call TRBJ1-2; unclear D gene. The length of the CDR3 is 15 residues. The V gene's germline CDR1 is SGHDN and CDR2 FVKESK. Trimming removed 2 bases at V and 6 bases at J, with 16 bases between. The CDR3 nucleotides read TGTGCCAGCAGCCAAAGTTTATGGCAGTCGAATGGCTACACCTTC. It codes for CASSQSLWQSNGYTF.